This T cell receptor beta chain was found in a study of blood T cell repertoires in COVID-19. The overall study: Samples came from the United States, Italy and Spain, spanning acute and convalescent COVID-19. PBMCs, B-cell-depleted T cells, or T cells provided the cDNA or gDNA that made up the material.

Authors' analysis steps: For nucleated cells, counts were estimated from reference gene primer amplification. Measured with immunoSEQ multiplex PCR; TCRdb has only the in-frame clones, and not every one. From that table come the V and J calls and clone size; the DNA was used to work out D and trimming. This table has some 56,000 clones, roughly 89% appearing once. In Seattle, patients joined the study during active infection and were tracked longitudinally. The CDR3 spans 13 residues. The V end was cut by 2 bases, the J end by 3 bases, with 8 bases between. Per germline, CDR1 SEHNR and CDR2 FQNEAQ (reference sequence).

The receptor's source is a woman aged 55-69 years with COVID-19, enrolled during active disease. The chain recombines TRBV7-9 with TRBJ2-7; D unclear. What was sequenced was peripheral blood. The CDR3 sequence is CASSLRYGYEQYF. The DNA for the CDR3 is TGTGCCAGCAGCTTACGTTACGGCTACGAGCAGTACTTC.